The present T cell receptor (beta chain) was sequenced within a study of T-cell memory formation after mild COVID-19. Whole-study findings and limits: From day 15 to 85, contracting clones were balanced between CD4 and CD8, whereas later expanders leaned toward CD4+.

Each CDR3 protein is one row after TCRdb ran MiXCR on the 5' RACE reads. This table has more than 250,000 distinct CDR3 sequences, roughly 17% appearing once. Losses at the gene ends were 2 bases for V and 16 bases for J; bases not matched to a gene: 9. Germline V lookup: CDR1 MDHEN, CDR2 SYDVKM. The CDR3 is made up of 13 amino acids. This clonotype was picked up a small number of times. The antigen is unknown. Sequenced sample: PBMCs or a T cell subset sorted from them (not recorded which). The receptor was derived from a man younger than 35 who had mild COVID-19 (a few samples of this study predate the infection). Cell type and time point are not known. V and J are TRBV28 and TRBJ2-4; 9 bases are a match to TRBD1. In DNA, the CDR3 is TGTGCCAGCAGTTTAACCTTGGACAGGGGCCCTTACTTC. It encodes CASSLTLDRGPYF.